The rows below give T cell receptor beta chains drawn from one sample of a study of radiation and T cells in renal cell carcinoma. The data were produced by immunoSEQ multiplex PCR, yet TCRdb's version contains in-frame clones alone and is incomplete. This sample carries about 120,000 clones, around 85% of them seen once, and the ten largest clones take 4.5% to 7%. The sequencing used blood, collected from a patient whose treatment included radiotherapy and nephrectomy. The source is a man over 45 with renal cell carcinoma. Both conserved end residues are part of each CDR3. D genes are given only for firm matches. The size field is filled for only some rows; it gives once, few, many or a size class.

d_gene	v_gene	j_gene	abundance	CDR3nt	CDR3aa
.	TRBV11-2	TRBJ2-5	.	TGTGCCAGCGCCGGAAAGCGGGGACAGGAGACCCAGTACTTC	CASAGKRGQETQYF
.	TRBV29-1	TRBJ2-7	.	TGCAGCGTTGTCGTTGACGAGCAGTACTTC	CSVVVDEQYF
TRBD1	TRBV6-5	TRBJ1-2	.	TGTGCCAGCAGTCAAGGGGGCCTCCCCTATGGCTACACCTTC	CASSQGGLPYGYTF
TRBD1	TRBV6-5	TRBJ1-2	.	TGTGCCACCAGACAGGGGGCTGGCTACACCTTC	CATRQGAGYTF
.	TRBV9	TRBJ1-3	.	TGTGCCAGCAGCGTTGGGATAAGCTCTGGAAACACCATATATTTT	CASSVGISSGNTIYF
TRBD2	TRBV5-1	TRBJ2-1	.	TGCGCCAGCAGCTTGGGGAGCGGGAGGAGCTCCTACAATGAGCAGTTCTTC	CASSLGSGRSSYNEQFF
.	TRBV30	TRBJ1-2	.	TGTGCCTGGACTGCCGGGGTTGGGGGCTACACCTTC	CAWTAGVGGYTF
TRBD1	TRBV30	TRBJ1-2	.	TGTGCCTGGAGCGCCCTGGGACAGGGCTATGGCTACACCTTC	CAWSALGQGYGYTF
TRBD2	TRBV6-5	TRBJ2-5	few	TGTGCCAGCAGCCGACTAGCGGAAGAGACCCAGTACTTC	CASSRLAEETQYF
.	TRBV9	TRBJ1-2	.	TGTGCCAGCAGCGTAGACGGGGAAAGGAGGGGCTACACCTTC	CASSVDGERRGYTF
.	TRBV19	TRBJ1-2	.	TGTGCCAGTAGTATTAGTGCCCGCCAGGGCCATGGCTACACCTTC	CASSISARQGHGYTF
TRBD1	TRBV5-1	TRBJ1-5	.	TGCGCCAGCAGCTTGAACACAGGGGCAAATCAGCCCCAGCATTTT	CASSLNTGANQPQHF
.	TRBV7-2	TRBJ2-3	.	TGTGCCAGCAGCCCCTTCGACGGGACGCAGTATTTT	CASSPFDGTQYF
.	TRBV15	TRBJ2-6	.	TGTGCCACCAGCCTCTCTGGGGCCAACGTCCTGACTTTC	CATSLSGANVLTF
.	TRBV2	TRBJ1-2	.	TGTGCCAGCAGTGACAAGTTGGTACAGGGAAGTTCTAACTATGGCTACACCTTC	CASSDKLVQGSSNYGYTF
.	TRBV18	TRBJ1-2	once	TGTGCCAGCTCGCCGGCGGGCAGGCCTAACTATGGCTACACCTTC	CASSPAGRPNYGYTF
.	TRBV4-3	TRBJ2-3	few	TGCGCCAGCAGCCAAGGGATCAGGTGGAGGAGAGACCCCACAGATACGCAGTATTTT	CASSQGIRWRRDPTDTQYF
TRBD1	TRBV7-2	TRBJ2-1	.	TGTGCCAGCAGCCAGGACAGGGGATACAATGAGCAGTTCTTC	CASSQDRGYNEQFF
.	TRBV30	TRBJ1-1	few	TGTGCCTGGAGTCTCGGTCCCGGGACTGAAGCTTTCTTT	CAWSLGPGTEAFF
TRBD1	TRBV29-1	TRBJ2-1	.	TGCAGCGTTGGGGACAGGGTCGCGATGTACAATGAGCAGTTCTTC	CSVGDRVAMYNEQFF
TRBD1	TRBV6-1	TRBJ1-4	once	TGTGCCAGCAGTGTGACAGGGGGGTACAGTGAAAAACTGTTTTTT	CASSVTGGYSEKLFF
TRBD1	TRBV5-1	TRBJ2-7	few	TGCGCCAGCAGCCTAACCGGGACAGATTACGAGCAGTACTTC	CASSLTGTDYEQYF
.	TRBV19	TRBJ2-7	few	TGTGCCAGTAGCCCGGACGGATCCTACGAGCAGTACTTC	CASSPDGSYEQYF
TRBD1	TRBV29-1	TRBJ1-1	few	TGCAGCGTACAGGGGGTAGTAGGGGACACTGAAGCTTTCTTT	CSVQGVVGDTEAFF
TRBD2	TRBV5-1	TRBJ2-3	.	TGCGCCAGCAGCTTGGAGTTAGCGGGGGCTAGCACAGATACGCAGTATTTT	CASSLELAGASTDTQYF
.	TRBV30	TRBJ2-7	.	TGTGCCTGGAGTCTAGCGAGCTACGAGCAGTACTTC	CAWSLASYEQYF
.	TRBV5-5	TRBJ2-2	.	TGTGCCAGCAGCTTGGCGCCTGACGGGGAGCTGTTTTTT	CASSLAPDGELFF
.	TRBV28	TRBJ2-7	.	TGTGCCAGCAGTTCCCCGGGCCGGCTGGCCTACGAGCAGTACTTC	CASSSPGRLAYEQYF
.	TRBV28	TRBJ1-2	.	TGTGCCAGCAGTCCGACGGGACAAGCCAGCGGCTATGGCTACACCTTC	CASSPTGQASGYGYTF
TRBD2	TRBV5-1	TRBJ2-2	.	TGCGCCAGCTTCAGGGAAGCGGGGTACACCGGGGAGCTGTTTTTT	CASFREAGYTGELFF
.	TRBV5-4	TRBJ1-4	few	TGTGCCAGCAGCTCCGGGTCCGTCAATGAAAAACTGTTTTTT	CASSSGSVNEKLFF